The 8 T cell receptor beta chains in this list originate from one sample, sequenced in a study of identical twins. TCRdb re-analysed the 5' RACE reads in MiXCR, keeping a single row per CDR3 protein. The top ten clones hold 3% to 3.5% of a sample with roughly 230,000 distinct CDR3 sequences, around 8% of them seen once. The same sample was also studied in work on yellow fever vaccine responses in identical twins.

The sequencing sample was made of CD8+ T cells sorted from blood. The receptor set was obtained from a woman aged 18 to 35 in good health.

This chain links TRBV6-1 with TRBJ2-4, with no clear D. Germline assignment: CDR1 MNHNS and CDR2 SASEGT. V was clipped by 2 bases and J by 0 bases, with 11 bases between them. CDR3 length: 16 residues. CDR3 bases: TGTGCCAGCAGTGAATCGGCTATCTTAGCCAAAAACATTCAGTACTTC. Amino acid sequence: CASSESAILAKNIQYF.

The table lists this clonotype with many counts. This rearrangement joins TRBV29-1 to TRBJ2-5, with D possibly matching TRBD2 (6 bases). The CDR3 runs 14 residues. Deletions cut 2 bases from V and 5 bases from J, with 15 bases between. CDR1 and CDR2 (germline): SQVTM, ANQGSEA. CDR3 in amino acids: CSVELADRGETQYF. For the CDR3, the DNA is TGCAGCGTTGAACTTGCGGATCGGGGGGAGACCCAGTACTTC.

The sample holds many counts of this clonotype. The J gene is TRBJ2-3, the V gene TRBV9; the D is unclear. The CDR3 loop spans 15 amino acids. Germline values: CDR1 SGDLS, CDR2 YYNGEE. V was trimmed by 0 bases and J by 2 bases, leaving 10 bases between them. CDR3 protein: CASSVVGYPTDTQYF. The CDR3 DNA reads as TGTGCCAGCAGCGTAGTAGGCTACCCCACAGATACGCAGTATTTT.

The chain couples TRBV5-6 to TRBJ2-7; D is perhaps TRBD1 (5 bases). The V gene's germline CDR1 is SGHDT and CDR2 YYEEEE. The CDR3 extends over 12 amino acids. The V end was cut by 4 bases, the J end by 7 bases, with 12 bases between. CDR3 protein: CASSPGQGEQYF. CDR3 sequence (DNA): TGTGCCAGCAGCCCCGGGCAGGGTGAGCAGTACTTC.

In its sample, this clonotype was seen many times. V gene TRBV5-1 combines with J gene TRBJ2-5; 7 bases align to TRBD2. The V gene end was trimmed by 1 base and the J gene end by 3 bases; junction bases not matched to a gene: 3. The CDR3 is 14 amino acids. CDR1 is SGHRS, CDR2 YFSETQ, per germline. The CDR3 spells CASSLRTREETQYF. The DNA of the CDR3 is TGCGCCAGCAGCTTGAGGACTAGAGAAGAGACCCAGTACTTC.

CDR3 DNA sequence: TGTGCCAGCAGCTTTCCGGCTACAGGGGTCCATGAGCAGTTCTTC. Its translation is CASSFPATGVHEQFF. The rearrangement links TRBV7-9 to TRBJ2-1; 7 bases are a match to TRBD1. The CDR3 consists of 15 residues. Germline CDR1 reads SEHNR; CDR2 reads FQNEAQ (reference sequence). The V and J ends lost 3 bases and 8 bases, in that order; junction bases with no gene match: 10. The full variable domain, completed using reference TRBV7-9 and TRBJ2-1, is DTGVSQNPRHKITKRGQNVTFRCDPISEHNRLYWYRQTLGQGPEFLTYFQNEAQLEKSRLLSDRFSAERPKGSFSTLEIQRTEQGDSAMYLCASSFPATGVHEQFFGPGTRLTVL.

V gene TRBV16 combines with J gene TRBJ2-7; D may be TRBD1 or TRBD2 (6 bases each). The V gene lost 3 bases and the J gene lost 2 bases, with 20 bases spanning the gap. Germline V gives CDR1 KGHSY, CDR2 FQNENV. The CDR3 contains 17 residues. CDR3 loop: CASSHNGGHSGTYEQYF. DNA of the CDR3: TGTGCCAGCAGCCACAACGGGGGCCATAGTGGGACCTACGAGCAGTACTTC.

This clonotype was seen a handful of times. The chain joins TRBV7-9 to TRBJ2-3; 11 bases map to TRBD2. CDR3 size: 14 residues. The germline V gene has CDR1 SEHNR and CDR2 FQNEAQ (reference sequence). The V and J ends lost 10 bases and 6 bases, in that order; junction bases with no gene match: 9. In DNA, the CDR3 is TGTGCCACTCATATAGCGGGGGGGACCGATACGCAGTATTTT. It yields the protein CATHIAGGTDTQYF.